One and the same sample provided the 27 T cell receptor beta chains below, sequenced in a study of spatial heterogeneity in lung cancer. Time point here: blood at routine non-recurrence follow-up after resection. Unsorted whole RNA samples from tumor, nontumor lung or frozen PBMC were sequenced. From the 5' RACE reads, TCRdb called clonotypes with MiXCR, one entry per CDR3 protein. The table includes fewer than 60,000 distinct CDR3 sequences, 7.4% detected once. The sequences come from PBMCs, collected at follow-up. The receptors originated from a female donor with early-stage non-small cell lung cancer.

This chain links TRBV3-1 with TRBJ1-1, with D unclear. CDR1 and CDR2 from the germline V gene are LGHDT and YNNKEL (reference sequence). V was cut by 10 bases and J by 1 base, with 16 bases left in between. The CDR3 length is 14 residues. The DNA for the CDR3 is TGTGCCACTAGGCCATTGGGCCAGAACACTGAAGCTTTCTTT. It is translated as CATRPLGQNTEAFF.

The V call is TRBV7-3, the J call TRBJ2-2; D unresolved. Per germline, CDR1 SGHTA and CDR2 FQGTGA. Trimming took off 6 bases at V and 6 bases at J, with 17 bases between the two ends. This CDR3 contains 15 residues. The CDR3 sequence is CASRPSSGLAGELFF. The CDR3 bases are TGTGCCAGCAGACCCTCGTCTGGGCTTGCCGGGGAGCTGTTTTTT.

This clonotype has just a few counts. CDR3 region: CASSLGGRSYNEQFF. The CDR3 nucleotides read TGTGCCAGCAGCTTAGGGGGACGCTCCTACAATGAGCAGTTCTTC. The V call is TRBV7-2, the J call TRBJ2-1, with D tentatively TRBD1 or TRBD2 (5 bases each). Trimming cost V 1 base and J 0 bases, with 7 bases left between them. The V gene's germline CDR1 is SGHTA and CDR2 FQGNSA. The CDR3 consists of 15 residues.

This clonotype was counted only a few times. This chain uses TRBV20-1 with TRBJ2-5; D possibly uses TRBD1 or TRBD2 (5 bases each). V lost 7 bases, J lost 5 bases, and 17 bases lay in between. Germline assignment: CDR1 DFQATT and CDR2 SNEGSKA (reference sequence). The CDR3 has 13 amino acids. CDR3 protein: CSGREGMEETQYF. CDR3 bases: TGCAGTGGGCGCGAGGGGATGGAGGAGACCCAGTACTTC.

The chain couples TRBV12-5 to TRBJ1-1; 7 bases agree with TRBD1. Germline CDR1 LGHNT, CDR2 FRNRAP. CDR3 length: 16 amino acids. The V and J ends lost 5 bases and 5 bases, in that order; junction bases with no gene match: 14. CDR3 amino acids: CASGTDRAKRGTEAFF. Here the CDR3 DNA reads TGTGCTAGTGGTACAGACAGGGCTAAACGGGGAACTGAAGCTTTCTTT.

The chain recombines TRBV4-3 with TRBJ2-2; 7 bases line up with TRBD2. V gave up 3 bases and J gave up 4 bases; unmatched junction bases: 8. The germline V gene encodes CDR1 LGHNA and CDR2 YSLEER. The CDR3 runs to 16 residues. The CDR3: CASSHRTSQSTGELFF. For the CDR3, the DNA is TGCGCCAGCAGCCATAGGACTAGTCAGAGCACCGGGGAGCTGTTTTTT.

This clonotype was seen ten or more times. This sequence joins TRBV2 and TRBJ1-5; D gene ambiguous. Germline V gene sequence: CDR1 SNHLY, CDR2 FYNNEI. With 8 bases removed from V and 8 bases from J, the gap between germline ends came to 10 bases. The CDR3 has 11 amino acids. Written as DNA, the CDR3 is TGTGCCAGCGGGTACCCCAAGCCCCAGCATTTT. Translating it yields CASGYPKPQHF. The whole variable domain, filled in from reference TRBV2 and TRBJ1-5, reads EPEVTQTPSHQVTQMGQEVILRCVPISNHLYFYWYRQILGQKVEFLVSFYNNEISEKSEIFDDQFSVERPDGSNFTLKIRSTKLEDSAMYFCASGYPKPQHFGDGTRLSIL.

This sequence joins TRBV20-1 and TRBJ2-7; TRBD1 agrees at 8 bases. The V and J ends lost 1 base and 1 base, in that order; junction bases with no gene match: 6. This CDR3 is built from 15 residues. CDR1 is DFQATT, CDR2 SNEGSKA, per germline (reference sequence). CDR3 protein: CSARGFWDRSYEQYF. The CDR3 DNA reads TGCAGTGCTAGAGGATTTTGGGACAGGTCCTACGAGCAGTACTTC.

The chain joins TRBV6-2 or TRBV6-3 to TRBJ2-7, with 7 bases aligning to TRBD1. Germline V lookup: CDR1 MNHEY, CDR2 SVGEGT. Losses at the gene ends were 5 bases for V and 3 bases for J; bases not matched to a gene: 1. This CDR3 is built from 12 residues. The CDR3 nucleotides read TGTGCCAGCAGTCGACAGGGCTACGAGCAGTACTTC. As protein: CASSRQGYEQYF.

This clonotype appeared a few times. The chain carries TRBV5-1 and TRBJ1-2; D not certain. With 0 bases removed from V and 4 bases from J, the gap between germline ends came to 7 bases. CDR3 length: 13 residues. CDR1 is SGHRS and CDR2 is YFSETQ in the germline V gene. DNA of the CDR3: TGCGCCAGCAGCTTGGGGGTAGGCTATGGCTACACCTTC. This encodes CASSLGVGYGYTF.

This clonotype appeared many times. This chain links TRBV10-3 with TRBJ2-7; D possibly uses TRBD1 or TRBD2 (5 bases each). CDR3 length: 19 residues. V was cut by 1 base and J by 7 bases, with 29 bases left in between. Germline V gene lookup returns CDR1 ENHRY and CDR2 SYGVKD. CDR3 amino acids: CAISEFSGARVNPLGEQYF. The DNA for the CDR3 is TGTGCCATCAGTGAGTTTTCCGGGGCCCGGGTTAACCCACTGGGGGAGCAGTACTTC.

The chain combines TRBV28 with TRBJ2-7, with 8 bases lining up with TRBD1. V was pared by 2 bases and J by 5 bases, with 2 bases of the junction left unmatched. The CDR3 runs to 13 residues. The germline gives CDR1 MDHEN, CDR2 SYDVKM. The CDR3 coding sequence is TGTGCCAGCAGTTTACAGGGGGCGAACGAGCAGTACTTC. This codes for CASSLQGANEQYF.

This clonotype was observed a few times. This chain connects TRBV2 to TRBJ2-2, with 9 bases lining up with TRBD1. This CDR3 contains 15 residues. V lost 6 bases to trimming and J lost 3 bases; unmatched junction nucleotides: 5. Germline CDR1 reads SNHLY; CDR2 reads FYNNEI. This chain's CDR3 is CASRLQGADTGELFF. The CDR3 DNA follows: TGTGCCAGCAGATTACAGGGGGCGGACACCGGGGAGCTGTTTTTT.

In its sample, this clonotype was seen a few times. The V call is TRBV7-8, the J call TRBJ1-1; no firm D call. V lost 3 bases to trimming and J lost 0 bases, with 14 bases between them. CDR1 and CDR2 (germline): SGHVS, FQNEAQ. The CDR3 spans 16 residues. The CDR3 bases are TGTGCCAGCAGCTTGGAAGGATACGGTATGAACACTGAAGCTTTCTTT. Residues: CASSLEGYGMNTEAFF.

The sample holds many counts of this clonotype. This sequence joins TRBV12-3 or TRBV12-4 and TRBJ1-2, with D perhaps TRBD1 (5 bases). Deletions cut 4 bases from V and 9 bases from J, with 15 bases between. The CDR3 contains 13 residues. CDR3 DNA sequence: TGTGCCAGCAGTTCGGGACGCCGGCCGAGCTACACCTTC. This gives the protein CASSSGRRPSYTF.

This clonotype appeared many times. The chain employs TRBV24-1 and TRBJ2-5; D unresolved. The length of the CDR3 is 15 residues. With 0 bases removed from V and 0 bases from J, the gap between germline ends came to 7 bases. Germline V gene data show CDR1 as KGHDR and CDR2 as SFDVKD. CDR3 nucleotide sequence: TGTGCCACCAGTGATTTGACCGACTACCAAGAGACCCAGTACTTC. It translates to CATSDLTDYQETQYF.

In nucleotides, the CDR3 is TGTGCCAGCAGTTACTCCGTAGGCGAGCAGTACTTC. This codes for CASSYSVGEQYF. The chain joins TRBV6-6 to TRBJ2-7, with D unclear. Germline values: CDR1 MNHNY, CDR2 SVGAGI (reference sequence). The V gene lost 0 bases and the J gene lost 6 bases, with 6 bases spanning the gap. The CDR3 runs 12 residues.

This clonotype was seen ten or more times. V and J are TRBV12-3 or TRBV12-4 and TRBJ2-1, with D tentatively TRBD2 (5 bases). The V end lost 4 bases, the J end lost 2 bases, and 9 bases lay between the germline ends. The CDR3 is 14 amino acids. CDR3 sequence: CASSSRGTYNEQFF. The CDR3 DNA follows: TGTGCCAGCAGTTCCCGGGGTACCTACAATGAGCAGTTCTTC.

This clonotype showed up just a few times. This chain uses TRBV20-1 with TRBJ2-1; possible D gene TRBD2, 7 bases. Germline CDR1 and CDR2: DFQATT and SNEGSKA (reference sequence). The CDR3 sequence is 15 residues long. V lost 0 bases and J 6 bases, leaving 15 bases between the germline ends. This CDR3 is CSAREGGAEVNEQFF. The CDR3 bases are TGCAGTGCTAGAGAGGGGGGGGCCGAGGTCAATGAGCAGTTCTTC.

This clonotype was found a few times. This chain uses TRBV5-1 with TRBJ1-2, with 9 bases matching TRBD1. The CDR3 consists of 13 residues. V lost 5 bases and J lost 8; bases outside the gene matches: 7. Germline CDR1 SGHRS, CDR2 YFSETQ. The CDR3 loop reads CASSPTGTGGYTF. The CDR3, as DNA: TGCGCCAGCAGTCCTACAGGGACAGGGGGCTACACCTTC.

This clonotype has a handful of counts. Mismatch with germline at one junction end may stem from a read error. The gene calls are TRBV28 and TRBJ1-2; D not resolved. The CDR3 has 12 residues. CDR1 is MDHEN, CDR2 SYDVKM, per germline. The CDR3 region has the DNA TGTGCCAGCAGTAAAAGATCGGACCGGATGGGCTTC. It is translated as CASSKRSDRMGF.

This clonotype has ten or more counts. This chain joins TRBV18 and TRBJ2-4; D is ambiguous. The CDR3 length is 16 residues. V was pared by 0 bases and J by 0 bases, with 9 bases between. Germline V gene sequence: CDR1 KGHSH, CDR2 LQKENI. CDR3 amino acids: CASSPPTELAKNIQYF. In DNA, the CDR3 is TGTGCCAGCTCACCACCGACCGAACTAGCCAAAAACATTCAGTACTTC.

This clonotype was detected ten times or more. The chain joins TRBV24-1 to TRBJ2-1; 7 nucleotides match TRBD1. This CDR3 contains 16 residues. The V segment lost 4 bases and the J segment 0 bases; nucleotides outside the gene matches: 5. The germline CDR1 and CDR2 sequences are KGHDR and SFDVKD. The CDR3 DNA sequence: TGTGCCACCAGTGAGACCGGGACAGCCTCCTACAATGAGCAGTTCTTC. Its protein is CATSETGTASYNEQFF.

The J gene is TRBJ2-7, the V gene TRBV19; tentative D call: TRBD2 (6 bases). With 5 bases removed from V and 3 bases from J, the gap between germline ends came to 11 bases. Germline assignment: CDR1 LNHDA and CDR2 SQIVND (reference sequence). The CDR3 sequence is 13 residues long. CDR3 in DNA: TGTGCCAGTAGTGTAACGGGGGACTACGAGCAGTACTTC. Translated: CASSVTGDYEQYF.

There are a few counts of this clonotype. The chain joins TRBV15 to TRBJ1-5; D unclear. Trimming removed 5 bases from V and 7 bases from J, with 18 bases in between. CDR3 length: 15 residues. The germline V gene encodes CDR1 LNHNV and CDR2 YYDKDF (reference sequence). The CDR3 spells CATSQGVGGIQPQHF. The CDR3 DNA sequence: TGTGCCACCAGCCAAGGTGTGGGCGGAATCCAGCCCCAGCATTTT.

The sample holds many counts of this clonotype. The chain recombines TRBV24-1 with TRBJ2-1, with 13 positions matching TRBD2. V was clipped by 1 base and J by 11 bases; unmatched bases: 7. The CDR3 has 16 residues. CDR1 and CDR2 (germline): KGHDR, SFDVKD. The CDR3 here is CATSDFKLAGGDQQFF. Written as DNA, the CDR3 is TGTGCCACCAGTGATTTCAAACTAGCGGGGGGGGATCAGCAGTTCTTC.

This clonotype was detected a few times. J is TRBJ2-1 and V is TRBV7-9; either TRBD1 or TRBD2 may supply D (5 bases each). Per germline, CDR1 SEHNR and CDR2 FQNEAQ (reference sequence). V lost 11 bases, J lost 4 bases, and 21 bases lay in between. The CDR3 totals 15 residues. DNA for the CDR3: TGTGCCGTTTCATCCGGGGCCCCTCAGTACAATGAGCAGTTCTTC. Translated, it gives CAVSSGAPQYNEQFF.